These 11 T cell receptor beta chains were all obtained from the same sample, sequenced in a study of blood T cell repertoires in COVID-19. The protocol was immunoSEQ multiplex PCR, while the TCRdb copy is restricted to in-frame clones and leaves out a portion. The sample yields about 260,000 clones, more than 80% seen once. What was sequenced was peripheral blood. These receptors all come from a woman in her thirties or forties with acute or convalescent COVID-19.

V gene TRBV27 combines with J gene TRBJ2-5, with 8 bases lining up with TRBD1. Germline lookup yields CDR1 MNHEY and CDR2 SMNVEV (reference sequence). The CDR3 has 15 residues. V was pared by 5 bases and J by 0 bases, with 5 bases of the junction left unmatched. The CDR3 nucleotides read TGTGCCAGCAGTGACCCGGGACAGGACCAAGAGACCCAGTACTTC. This sequence encodes CASSDPGQDQETQYF.

This chain uses TRBV12-3 or TRBV12-4 with TRBJ1-2, with D uncertain. V was clipped by 3 bases and J by 8 bases, with 10 bases between them. CDR3 length: 12 amino acids. The CDR3 reads CASSFSTPGYTF. CDR3 nucleotides: TGTGCCAGCAGTTTTAGCACCCCGGGCTACACCTTC.

V usage is TRBV19 and J usage is TRBJ1-1; 11 bases map to TRBD1. J was trimmed by 10 bases and V by 6 bases; bases with no gene match: 7. CDR1 is LNHDA, CDR2 SQIVND, per germline (reference sequence). The CDR3 length is 13 residues. CDR3 sequence: CASRTGTGGRAFF. The CDR3, as DNA: TGTGCCAGTAGAACAGGGACAGGGGGAAGAGCTTTCTTT.

V usage is TRBV24-1 and J usage is TRBJ1-5; 10 bases line up with TRBD1. V gave up 4 bases and J gave up 6 bases; unmatched junction bases: 5. The CDR3 covers 15 residues. Germline lookup yields CDR1 KGHDR and CDR2 SFDVKD. The CDR3 loop reads CATSDKDRGFQPQHF. For the CDR3, the DNA is TGTGCCACCAGTGACAAGGACAGGGGGTTTCAGCCCCAGCATTTT.

The chain uses TRBV7-4 and TRBJ2-2, with a tentative D call TRBD1 (6 bases). V lost 3 bases and J 7 bases, leaving 12 bases between the germline ends. The CDR3 totals 14 residues. The germline CDR1 and CDR2 sequences are SGHVT and SQSDAQ. CDR3 in amino acids: CASSFTGFHGELFF. Here the CDR3 DNA reads TGTGCCAGCAGCTTTACAGGGTTCCACGGGGAGCTGTTTTTT.

As for this clone: Other DNA variants within this sample encode the same CDR3. The chain couples TRBV9 to TRBJ2-5; 10 nucleotides match TRBD1. This CDR3 contains 15 residues. The germline V gene encodes CDR1 SGDLS and CDR2 YYNGEE. V was pared by 0 bases and J by 4 bases, with 3 bases of the junction left unmatched. CDR3 sequence (DNA): TGTGCCAGCAGCGTAGGGACAGGGGGTGGAGAGACCCAGTACTTC. Amino acid sequence: CASSVGTGGGETQYF.

This clone came up once. The chain couples TRBV29-1 to TRBJ1-1; the match to TRBD1 covers 7 bases. V shed 1 base and J 4 bases; nucleotides not matched to a gene: 6. The CDR3 loop spans 14 amino acids. Germline V lookup: CDR1 SQVTM, CDR2 ANQGSEA. This CDR3 reads CSVEVAGGGTEAFF. In nucleotides, the CDR3 is TGCAGCGTTGAAGTTGCAGGGGGAGGCACTGAAGCTTTCTTT.

V is TRBV3-1 (or the pseudogene TRBV3-2) and J is TRBJ1-2; no clear D gene. Deletions cut 3 bases from V and 6 bases from J, with 11 bases between. Germline V gene sequence: CDR1 LGHDT, CDR2 YNNKEL (reference sequence). This CDR3 is built from 13 residues. Here the CDR3 DNA reads TGTGCCAGCAGCCATAGGGCGGGCGATGGCTACACCTTC. Translated, it gives CASSHRAGDGYTF.

In nucleotides, the CDR3 is TGTGCCAGCAGCTTATTCGCGGCTCCCTACGAGCAGTACGTC. It translates to CASSLFAAPYEQYV. This chain uses TRBV7-2 with TRBJ2-7; D gene uncertain. This CDR3 is built from 14 residues. V lost 2 bases, J lost 2 bases, and 10 bases lay in between. CDR1 is SGHTA and CDR2 is FQGNSA in the germline V gene.

Notes on this clone: The junction shows a germline mismatch at one end, possibly a read error. Other DNA sequences in this specimen translate into the identical CDR3. V gene TRBV12-5 combines with J gene TRBJ1-2; tentatively, D is TRBD1 (6 bases). This CDR3 has 13 amino acids. Germline V CDR1 and CDR2: LGHNT, FRNRAP. CDR3 protein: CASGTTGLYGYTF. The CDR3 bases are TGTGCTAGTGGGACCACAGGGCTCTATGGTTACACCTTC.

This sequence joins TRBV6-5 and TRBJ1-1; 9 positions agree with TRBD1. In germline, CDR1 is MNHEY, CDR2 SVGAGI. J was trimmed by 0 bases and V by 3 bases; bases with no gene match: 5. CDR3 length equals 16 residues. The CDR3, as DNA: TGTGCCAGCAGTTATTACGGACAGGGGCTGAACACTGAAGCTTTCTTT. Amino acids: CASSYYGQGLNTEAFF.